Each of the 10 T cell receptor beta chains below was sequenced from the same sample in a study of regulatory T cells in long-lasting Graves disease (dated by TCRdb to the early 2020s). Library method: multiplex PCR. Sequencing relied on an Illumina HiSeq 4000. iRepertoire HTBI primers and Arm-PCR amplification of CDR3 regions were used to construct TCR beta libraries. TCRdb passed the public sequencing reads through fastp at Q25 and MiXCR, retaining productive beta sequences. Each entry merges the rows of one CDR3 protein and shows their most common DNA and genes. Here the sample has around 400,000 distinct CDR3 sequences; less than 20% occur a single time. About a fifth of the sample comes from the top ten. This specimen's time point label, interpreted: newly diagnosed GD, antithyroid drugs for less than 3 months. For both TCR sequencing and RNA sequencing, RNA was extracted from PBMCs in TRIzol.

This specimen was peripheral blood mononuclear cells (PBMCs), taken at new diagnosis, from a patient treated with antithyroid drugs. The source of these receptors is a female donor with Graves disease.

V usage is TRBV27 and J usage is TRBJ2-1; D call uncertain. Trimming took off 8 bases at V and 8 bases at J, with 19 bases between the two ends. CDR3 size: 14 residues. Germline V gene sequence: CDR1 MNHEY, CDR2 SMNVEV (reference sequence). CDR3 in DNA: TGTGCCAGCTCACCCCCCCCGGTGGTCGATGAGCAGTTCTTC. Translation: CASSPPPVVDEQFF.

This clonotype occurred many times. The chain uses TRBV7-2 and TRBJ1-2, with a tentative D call TRBD1 (5 bases). Trimming cost V 6 bases and J 5 bases, with 16 bases left between them. Germline lookup yields CDR1 SGHTA and CDR2 FQGNSA. The length of the CDR3 is 14 residues. CDR3: CASRGPREVYGYTF. In DNA, the CDR3 is TGTGCCAGCAGGGGGCCTCGAGAAGTGTATGGCTACACCTTC.

This clonotype was counted at least ten times. V and J are TRBV5-4 and TRBJ2-1, with 12 bases that match TRBD2. J lost 4 bases, V lost 3 bases, and 8 bases had no gene match. The CDR3 covers 17 residues. Germline V gene sequence: CDR1 SGHNT, CDR2 YYREEE (reference sequence). CDR3 in DNA: TGTGCCAGCAGCTCCGGACTAGCGGGGACAGGTTACAATGAGCAGTTCTTC. Translation: CASSSGLAGTGYNEQFF.

Points on this clonotype: This clone may be a read error of a much larger clone one base away. The V and J genes are TRBV24-1 and TRBJ1-5; perhaps TRBD1 as D (5 bases). Deletions cut 8 bases from V and 2 bases from J, with 15 bases between. CDR3 size: 15 residues. Germline V lookup: CDR1 KGHDR, CDR2 SFDVKD. DNA of the CDR3: TGTGCCACCATCTCCGCGAGGGGTGGCAATCAGCCCCAGCATTTT. It specifies CATISARGGNQPQHF.

This clonotype was picked up many times. The chain is built from TRBV11-2 and TRBJ2-2, with TRBD1 identical over 11 bases. Trimming removed 5 bases from V and 7 bases from J; junction bases left unmatched: 6. Germline loops: CDR1 SGHAT, CDR2 FQNNGV. This CDR3 is built from 15 residues. The CDR3 nucleotides are TGTGCCAGCAGCCCAGGACAGGGGGCGAACGGGGAGCTGTTTTTT. Its protein is CASSPGQGANGELFF. Together with reference TRBV11-2 and TRBJ2-2, the CDR3 gives the full variable domain: EAGVAQSPRYKIIEKRQSVAFWCNPISGHATLYWYQQILGQGPKLLIQFQNNGVVDDSQLPKDRFSAERLKGVDSTLKIQPAKLEDSAVYLCASSPGQGANGELFFGEGSRLTVL.

In its sample, this clonotype was seen many times. The gene calls are TRBV6-2 or TRBV6-3 and TRBJ1-2; no clear D. This CDR3 is 14 amino acids long. V shed 6 bases and J shed 6 bases, with 17 bases lying between them. The germline CDR1 and CDR2 sequences are MNHEY and SVGEGT. The CDR3 sequence: CASRRSRWNDGYTF. CDR3 nucleotides: TGTGCCAGCAGAAGATCTCGGTGGAACGATGGCTACACCTTC.

The sample holds many counts of this clonotype. The CDR3 protein is CASSLSGEGTDTQYF. In DNA, the CDR3 is TGTGCCAGCAGTTTATCTGGGGAGGGCACAGATACGCAGTATTTT. V usage is TRBV28 and J usage is TRBJ2-3; D may be TRBD2 (6 bases). Germline V gene lookup returns CDR1 MDHEN and CDR2 SYDVKM. Trimming took off 1 base at V and 1 base at J, with 9 bases between the two ends. The CDR3 has 15 residues.

This clonotype occurred many times. V is TRBV6-2 or TRBV6-3 and J is TRBJ2-5; D is possibly TRBD1 (6 bases). The CDR3 is 15 amino acids. Trimming took 2 bases from V and 2 from J, leaving 12 bases between them. Looked up from germline, CDR1 is MNHEY and CDR2 is SVGEGT. CDR3 protein: CASSYGWQGQETQYF. The CDR3 DNA reads TGTGCCAGCAGTTACGGCTGGCAGGGGCAAGAGACCCAGTACTTC.

The V and J genes are TRBV5-1 and TRBJ1-2; D gene unclear. The V gene lost 3 bases and the J gene lost 0 bases, with 18 bases spanning the gap. Germline lookup yields CDR1 SGHRS and CDR2 YFSETQ. The CDR3 contains 17 residues. The CDR3 here is CASSSSGYASSNYGYTF. In nucleotides, the CDR3 is TGCGCCAGCAGCTCGTCAGGCTACGCTTCTTCTAACTATGGCTACACCTTC.

The chain couples TRBV24-1 to TRBJ2-1; TRBD2 matches at 7 bases. After removal of 3 bases from V and 9 bases from J, the junction contained 10 bases not matched to a gene. The CDR3 is 15 residues long. CDR1 is KGHDR, CDR2 SFDVKD, per germline. CDR3 region: CATSDRTRTFSEQFF. CDR3 sequence (DNA): TGTGCCACCAGTGATCGGACTAGAACCTTCAGTGAGCAGTTCTTC.